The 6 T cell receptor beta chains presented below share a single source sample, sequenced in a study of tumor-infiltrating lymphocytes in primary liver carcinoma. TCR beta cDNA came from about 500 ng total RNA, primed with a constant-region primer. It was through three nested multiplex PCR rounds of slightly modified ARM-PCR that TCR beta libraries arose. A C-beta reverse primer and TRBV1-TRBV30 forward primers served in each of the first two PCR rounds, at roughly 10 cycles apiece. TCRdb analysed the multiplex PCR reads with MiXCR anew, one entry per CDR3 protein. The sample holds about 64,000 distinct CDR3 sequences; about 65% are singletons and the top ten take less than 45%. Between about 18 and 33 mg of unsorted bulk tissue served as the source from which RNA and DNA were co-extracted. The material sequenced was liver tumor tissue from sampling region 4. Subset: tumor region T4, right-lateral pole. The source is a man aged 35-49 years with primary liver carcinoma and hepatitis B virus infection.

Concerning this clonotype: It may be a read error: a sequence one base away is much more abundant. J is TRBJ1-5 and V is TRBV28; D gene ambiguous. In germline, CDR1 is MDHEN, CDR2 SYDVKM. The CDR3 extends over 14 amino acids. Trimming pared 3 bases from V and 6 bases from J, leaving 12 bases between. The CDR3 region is CASSFQRATQPQHF. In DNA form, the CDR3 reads TGTGCCAGCAGTTTTCAGCGAGCTACTCAGCCCCAGCATTTT.

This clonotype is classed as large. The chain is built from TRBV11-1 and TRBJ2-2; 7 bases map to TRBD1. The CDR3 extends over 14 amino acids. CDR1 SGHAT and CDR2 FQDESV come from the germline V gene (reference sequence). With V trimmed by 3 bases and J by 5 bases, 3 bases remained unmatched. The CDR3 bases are TGTGCCAGCAGCTTTACAGGGGTTACCGGGGAGCTGTTTTTT. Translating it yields CASSFTGVTGELFF.

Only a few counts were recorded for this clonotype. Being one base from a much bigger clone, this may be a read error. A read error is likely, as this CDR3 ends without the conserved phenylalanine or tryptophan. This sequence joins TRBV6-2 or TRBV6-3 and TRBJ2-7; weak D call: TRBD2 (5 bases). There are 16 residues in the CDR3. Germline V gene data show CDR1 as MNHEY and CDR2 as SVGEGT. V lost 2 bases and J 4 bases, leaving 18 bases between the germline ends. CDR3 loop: CASSYRRRGRPYEQYS. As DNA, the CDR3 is TGTGCCAGCAGTTACCGCCGCCGGGGAAGGCCTTACGAGCAGTACTCC.

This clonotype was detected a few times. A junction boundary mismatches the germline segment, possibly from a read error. CDR3 protein: CASSKTTRELSF. Here the CDR3 DNA reads TGTGCCAGCAGCAAGACCACTCGAGAGCTGTCTTTT. This chain joins TRBV5-6 and TRBJ2-2; D uncertain. The CDR3 contains 12 residues. Germline assignment: CDR1 SGHDT and CDR2 YYEEEE.

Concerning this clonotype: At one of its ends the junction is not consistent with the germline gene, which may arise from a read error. The CDR3 DNA follows: TGTGCCAGCAGCCAAGATCATATAGCGAGGGAGTCCTTC. Amino acid sequence: CASSQDHIARESF. V and J are TRBV14 and TRBJ2-1; D is possibly TRBD2 (5 bases). The CDR3 loop spans 13 amino acids. CDR1 is SGHDN, CDR2 FVKESK, per germline.

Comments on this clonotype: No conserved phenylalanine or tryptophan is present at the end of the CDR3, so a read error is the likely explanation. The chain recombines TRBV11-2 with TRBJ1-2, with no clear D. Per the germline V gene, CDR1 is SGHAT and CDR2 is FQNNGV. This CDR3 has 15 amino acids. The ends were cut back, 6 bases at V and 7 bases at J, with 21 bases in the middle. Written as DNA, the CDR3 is TGTGCCAGCAGTTATACAGAGGGCTCCTCCCCTGGCTACACCCTC. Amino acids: CASSYTEGSSPGYTL.